This TCR beta chain originates from a study of post-analysis software for immune sequencing data. Study-level results: Strong co-clustering by F measure was evident for samples that had been prepared in the same batch. Among four or five TRBV segments more frequent in patients than controls were TRBV5-6, TRBV5-1 and TRBV20-1.

With respect to this clonotype: No antigen is known for it.

V lost 5 bases to trimming and J lost 8 bases; unmatched junction nucleotides: 6. The CDR3 sequence is 14 residues long. The library was made from cDNA and included unique molecular identifiers. Starting from around 0.96 to 9.9 million T cells, the study yielded 500,000 or so cDNA molecules. TCRdb re-derived calls from the PCR reads in MiXCR, one entry per CDR3 protein. The sample lists 700,000 to 900,000 distinct CDR3 sequences, more than 45% seen once, with roughly 5.2% in the top ten. Sample: blood. The TCR comes from a girl aged 10 to 17 with multiple sclerosis. The chain has TRBV12-3 or TRBV12-4 and TRBJ1-6; 7 bases agree with TRBD1. Here the CDR3 reads CASSPRGIDSPLHF. CDR3 bases: TGTGCCAGCAGTCCCAGGGGGATTGATTCACCCCTCCACTTT.